The 19 T cell receptor beta chains below come from one sample, sequenced in a study of shared clonotypes between healthy human individuals. The repertoire was sequenced with immunoSEQ multiplex PCR; TCRdb's copy has only in-frame clones and lacks some. Altogether some 1 million clones are present, around 74% being singletons, with the ten largest covering roughly 1.4%. Sequencing was done on a sample of memory CD4+ T cells sorted from blood. The sample's subset: CD45RA-negative fraction. Receptor source: a man between 18 and 35 years old in good health.

The chain couples TRBV7-2 to TRBJ2-5; TRBD1 is a possible D gene (5 bases). In germline, CDR1 is SGHTA, CDR2 FQGNSA. V dropped 3 bases and J dropped 1 base, with 9 bases sitting between them. The CDR3 sequence is 14 residues long. The CDR3 spells CASSLSDSQETQYF. For the CDR3, the DNA is TGTGCCAGCAGCTTGAGTGACAGCCAAGAGACCCAGTACTTC.

The V gene is TRBV20-1, the J gene TRBJ2-7; no firm D call. CDR1 is DFQATT, CDR2 SNEGSKA, per germline (reference sequence). V was shortened by 4 bases and J by 4 bases, with 5 bases between the two germline ends. There are 10 residues in the CDR3. The CDR3 sequence is CSAIQYEQYF. CDR3 coding DNA: TGCAGTGCTATACAGTACGAGCAGTACTTC.

V and J are TRBV4-3 and TRBJ2-2; D uncertain. Germline V gives CDR1 LGHNA, CDR2 YSLEER. Trimming removed 4 bases from V and 4 bases from J, with 7 bases in between. The CDR3 is 13 residues long. CDR3: CASSLSGTGELFF. CDR3 nucleotide sequence: TGCGCCAGCAGCCTCTCGGGCACCGGGGAGCTGTTTTTT.

Comment on this clone: This CDR3 is also generated by other DNA sequences in the sample. This chain links TRBV7-2 with TRBJ1-2; 7 bases are a match to TRBD1. Germline CDR1 reads SGHTA; CDR2 reads FQGNSA. The J segment lost 2 bases and the V segment lost 1 base, leaving 1 base of the junction unmatched. The length of the CDR3 is 14 residues. The chain's CDR3 is CASSLDRGNYGYTF. In DNA, the CDR3 is TGTGCCAGCAGCTTAGACAGGGGCAACTATGGCTACACCTTC.

CDR3 sequence (DNA): TGTGCCAGCACCCTGCCGGGACAGACCAGTAAACAGTACTTC. Protein sequence: CASTLPGQTSKQYF. This sequence joins TRBV28 and TRBJ2-7, with 7 positions matching TRBD1. CDR1 is MDHEN, CDR2 SYDVKM, per germline. V was clipped by 7 bases and J by 10 bases; unmatched bases: 16. This CDR3 has 14 amino acids.

This chain connects TRBV27 to TRBJ2-7; the D is unclear. This CDR3 contains 16 residues. Trimming took 6 bases from V and 3 from J, leaving 21 bases between them. In germline, CDR1 is MNHEY, CDR2 SMNVEV (reference sequence). The CDR3 DNA reads as TGTGCCAGCAGCCTAAGGTTGGGGTCAGGAGTCTACGAGCAGTACTTC. Translated, it gives CASSLRLGSGVYEQYF.

The chain is built from TRBV30 and TRBJ1-1; no firm D call. This CDR3 comprises 13 residues. The V gene's germline CDR1 is GTSNPN and CDR2 SVGIG (reference sequence). The V gene lost 3 bases and the J gene lost 8 bases, with 16 bases spanning the gap. The CDR3 loop reads CAWRSVGVGEAFF. The CDR3 nucleotides read TGTGCCTGGAGAAGTGTCGGGGTAGGCGAAGCTTTCTTT.

The chain joins TRBV11-2 to TRBJ2-2, with D possibly matching TRBD2 (5 bases). The CDR3 has 15 residues. Germline CDR1 is SGHAT and CDR2 is FQNNGV. Trimming pared 1 base from V and 4 bases from J, leaving 10 bases between. The CDR3 bases are TGTGCCAGCAGCTTAGGTGGGAGAAGCACCGGGGAGCTGTTTTTT. It yields the protein CASSLGGRSTGELFF.

This clone showed up just a few times. This sequence joins TRBV28 and TRBJ1-3; no reliable D call. The V end was cut by 7 bases, the J end by 2 bases, with 12 bases between. In germline, CDR1 is MDHEN, CDR2 SYDVKM. The CDR3 consists of 14 residues. The CDR3 region has the DNA TGTGCCAGCACCACAAACACGGCTGGAAACACCATATATTTT. Its translation: CASTTNTAGNTIYF.

This clone appeared a single time. This sequence joins TRBV6-6 and TRBJ2-6; D possibly corresponds to TRBD1 (6 bases). Germline CDR1 and CDR2: MNHNY and SVGAGI (reference sequence). Trimming stripped 2 bases from V and 2 bases from J, with 7 bases between. The CDR3 is made up of 15 amino acids. CDR3 nucleotides: TGTGCCAGCAGTTACCCAGGGGCTGGGGCCAACGTCCTGACTTTC. Translation: CASSYPGAGANVLTF.

For this clone: This same CDR3 is encoded by further DNA sequences in the sample. The chain joins TRBV29-1 to TRBJ2-6, with TRBD1 identical over 10 bases. V gave up 3 bases and J gave up 2 bases; unmatched junction bases: 1. Looked up from germline, CDR1 is SQVTM and CDR2 is ANQGSEA. There are 15 residues in the CDR3. The CDR3: CSVDGTGAGANVLTF. The CDR3, as DNA: TGCAGCGTTGATGGGACAGGGGCTGGGGCCAACGTCCTGACTTTC.

V gene TRBV18 combines with J gene TRBJ2-7; 9 nucleotides line up with TRBD1. Trimming removed 2 bases from V and 2 bases from J; junction bases left unmatched: 10. The length of the CDR3 is 17 residues. Germline CDR1 is KGHSH and CDR2 is LQKENI. The CDR3 DNA reads TGTGCCAGCTCACCAGGGACAGGGTACGGGGCCCCCTACGAGCAGTACTTC. Residues: CASSPGTGYGAPYEQYF.

CDR3 nucleotide sequence: TGTGCCAGCACCTCTTGGGGACAGGGCAACGAGCAGTACTTC. The encoded protein is CASTSWGQGNEQYF. V and J are TRBV11-2 and TRBJ2-7; TRBD1 agrees at 9 bases. V lost 7 bases and J lost 5; bases outside the gene matches: 9. The CDR3 spans 14 residues. CDR1 SGHAT and CDR2 FQNNGV come from the germline V gene.

The chain uses TRBV6-1 and TRBJ1-5; TRBD1 agrees at 8 bases. The CDR3 runs 15 residues. Germline CDR1 MNHNS, CDR2 SASEGT. With V trimmed by 7 bases and J by 7 bases, 12 bases remained unmatched. CDR3 nucleotides: TGTGCCAGCACCGGATCCCAGGGGGCAGGACAGCCCCAGCATTTT. Translating gives CASTGSQGAGQPQHF.

This chain joins TRBV13 and TRBJ1-5, with 8 bases matching TRBD1. Germline CDR1 is PRHDT and CDR2 is FYEKMQ (reference sequence). V trimming: 2 bases; J trimming: 9 bases; junction bases outside the gene matches: 12. The CDR3 has 16 amino acids. This CDR3 reads CASSLRGTGKVWPQHF. CDR3 DNA sequence: TGTGCCAGCAGCTTAAGGGGGACAGGAAAGGTTTGGCCCCAGCATTTT.

The chain recombines TRBV6-4 with TRBJ2-3; perhaps TRBD2 as D (5 bases). The V gene's germline CDR1 is MRHNA and CDR2 SNTAGT. V was pared by 2 bases and J by 4 bases, with 10 bases between. The CDR3 is made up of 14 amino acids. The CDR3 region has the DNA TGTGCCAGCAGTGACCGGTGGGGAGCAGATACGCAGTATTTT. This codes for CASSDRWGADTQYF.

This chain uses TRBV10-3 with TRBJ1-6; the D is unclear. CDR1 is ENHRY, CDR2 SYGVKD, per germline. This CDR3 comprises 15 residues. V shed 8 bases and J shed 3 bases, with 14 bases lying between them. Here the CDR3 DNA reads TGTGCCATCCGCCCCGAAGGTGGCTATAATTCACCCCTCCACTTT. Residues: CAIRPEGGYNSPLHF.

The chain couples TRBV5-4 to TRBJ2-3; D may be TRBD2 (5 bases). There are 16 residues in the CDR3. The V and J ends lost 4 bases and 2 bases respectively, with 17 bases between them. The germline gives CDR1 SGHNT, CDR2 YYREEE (reference sequence). The CDR3 DNA sequence: TGTGCCAGCAGCCCAGGAGCGGAGAGGACCACAGATACGCAGTATTTT. Protein product: CASSPGAERTTDTQYF.

The V gene is TRBV18, the J gene TRBJ2-3; D gene uncertain. In germline, CDR1 is KGHSH, CDR2 LQKENI. The CDR3 totals 13 residues. The germline V and J ends were trimmed by 1 base and 3 bases, with 5 bases remaining between them. The DNA for the CDR3 is TGTGCCAGCTCACCACTCGGGACAGATACGCAGTATTTT. It specifies CASSPLGTDTQYF.